This is a list of T cell receptor beta chains from one sample in a study of CD8 T cells in ankylosing spondylitis. TCRdb ran MiXCR on the 5' RACE reads and lists one entry per CDR3 protein. The sample carries some 220,000 distinct CDR3 sequences, 8% to 9% recorded once. Material for sequencing was blood, either unsorted or a sorted T cell fraction (not recorded which). These receptors were taken from a female donor with ankylosing spondylitis or in good health (not recorded which). The CDR3 runs from the conserved cysteine through the conserved F or W. A D gene is named only where the DNA matches it firmly. Size is stated for part of the rows, as once, few or many counts, or as a class when the clone is expanded.

d_call: -
clone_size: many
j_call: TRBJ2-2
v_call: TRBV5-1
cdr3_nt: TGCGCCAGCAGCTTGGCGGAGGGAGGAACGAGACTGAACACCGGGGAGCTGTTTTTT
cdr3_aa: CASSLAEGGTRLNTGELFF

d_call: TRBD2
clone_size: -
j_call: TRBJ2-2
v_call: TRBV7-2
cdr3_nt: TGTGCCAGCAGCCCCAGACTAGCGGTCACCGGGGAGCTGTTTTTT
cdr3_aa: CASSPRLAVTGELFF

d_call: TRBD1
clone_size: many
j_call: TRBJ1-2
v_call: TRBV11-2
cdr3_nt: TGTGCCAGCAGCTTAAACCCGGGACAGATCTATGGCTACACCTTC
cdr3_aa: CASSLNPGQIYGYTF

d_call: -
clone_size: many
j_call: TRBJ2-2
v_call: TRBV12-3/TRBV12-4
cdr3_nt: TGTGCCAGCAGTCCCAACACAGGGGGGGTCGGGGAGCTGTTTTTT
cdr3_aa: CASSPNTGGVGELFF

d_call: -
clone_size: many
j_call: TRBJ1-1
v_call: TRBV6-5
cdr3_nt: TGTGCCAGCAGTTACGGCACCAGGGGAGTGGGCACTGAAGCTTTCTTT
cdr3_aa: CASSYGTRGVGTEAFF

d_call: -
clone_size: many
j_call: TRBJ2-2
v_call: TRBV20-1
cdr3_nt: TGCAGTGCTAGTAACCCTCGGGGCGGGGAGCTGTTTTTT
cdr3_aa: CSASNPRGGELFF

d_call: TRBD2
clone_size: many
j_call: TRBJ2-1
v_call: TRBV12-3/TRBV12-4
cdr3_nt: TGTGCCAGCAGCCACCGGGGGGAGGGCCACAATGAGCAGTTCTTC
cdr3_aa: CASSHRGEGHNEQFF

d_call: TRBD2
clone_size: many
j_call: TRBJ2-1
v_call: TRBV20-1
cdr3_nt: TGCAGTGCTTATAGCGGGAGTCCCAATGAGCAGTTCTTC
cdr3_aa: CSAYSGSPNEQFF

d_call: -
clone_size: many
j_call: TRBJ2-4
v_call: TRBV3-1
cdr3_nt: TGTGCCAGCAGCCAAGAGGGACACTTACGGGGTCAGTACTTC
cdr3_aa: CASSQEGHLRGQYF

d_call: -
clone_size: many
j_call: TRBJ2-7
v_call: TRBV12-3/TRBV12-4
cdr3_nt: TGTGCCAGCAGTTTTGAGCTAGAGTCCTACGAGCAGTACTTC
cdr3_aa: CASSFELESYEQYF

d_call: -
clone_size: many
j_call: TRBJ2-7
v_call: TRBV28
cdr3_nt: TGTGCCAGCAGCTACCGACAGTTCTACGAGCAGTACTTC
cdr3_aa: CASSYRQFYEQYF

d_call: TRBD2
clone_size: many
j_call: TRBJ2-7
v_call: TRBV7-8
cdr3_nt: TGTGCCAGCAGCTTGGGACTAGAGTACGAGCAGTACTTC
cdr3_aa: CASSLGLEYEQYF

d_call: TRBD1
clone_size: many
j_call: TRBJ2-3
v_call: TRBV5-1
cdr3_nt: TGCGCCAGCAGCTTGGATACAGGGGGGACAGATACGCAGTATTTT
cdr3_aa: CASSLDTGGTDTQYF

d_call: -
clone_size: many
j_call: TRBJ1-1
v_call: TRBV5-5
cdr3_nt: TGTGCCAGCAGCTCCCGGGACGAAGCGAACACTGAAGCTTTCTTT
cdr3_aa: CASSSRDEANTEAFF

d_call: -
clone_size: many
j_call: TRBJ2-3
v_call: TRBV4-3
cdr3_nt: TGCGCCAGCAGCCAAGATGCGAGCACAGATACGCAGTATTTT
cdr3_aa: CASSQDASTDTQYF

d_call: TRBD1
clone_size: -
j_call: TRBJ1-2
v_call: TRBV20-1
cdr3_nt: TGCAGTGCACTCCCCGGGACAGGGGGCAACTATGGCTACACCTTC
cdr3_aa: CSALPGTGGNYGYTF

d_call: -
clone_size: few
j_call: TRBJ1-5
v_call: TRBV29-1
cdr3_nt: TGCAGCGTTGAAGACCCTCAGGGCAATCAGCCCCAGCATTTT
cdr3_aa: CSVEDPQGNQPQHF

d_call: TRBD2
clone_size: many
j_call: TRBJ2-7
v_call: TRBV12-3/TRBV12-4
cdr3_nt: TGTGCCAGCAGTCTTTTTCCGAGTACTAGCGCGGTTCCCTACGAGCAGTACTTC
cdr3_aa: CASSLFPSTSAVPYEQYF

d_call: -
clone_size: many
j_call: TRBJ2-1
v_call: TRBV20-1
cdr3_nt: TGCAGTGCTAGAGTACCAGCGGTGAGCTCCTACAATGAGCAGTTCTTC
cdr3_aa: CSARVPAVSSYNEQFF

d_call: TRBD1
clone_size: many
j_call: TRBJ2-7
v_call: TRBV27
cdr3_nt: TGTGCCAGCAGCCTCAGGGGGACGCTCTACGAGCAGTACTTC
cdr3_aa: CASSLRGTLYEQYF

d_call: TRBD2
clone_size: many
j_call: TRBJ2-1
v_call: TRBV3-1
cdr3_nt: TGTGCCAGCAGCTTCGGGAGGGGCTCCTACAATGAGCAGTTCTTC
cdr3_aa: CASSFGRGSYNEQFF

d_call: -
clone_size: many
j_call: TRBJ2-1
v_call: TRBV12-3/TRBV12-4
cdr3_nt: TGTGCCAGCAGCCTCAGGGGAATGGTCGGGAATGAGCAGTTCTTC
cdr3_aa: CASSLRGMVGNEQFF

d_call: -
clone_size: few
j_call: TRBJ2-7
v_call: TRBV12-3/TRBV12-4
cdr3_nt: TGTGCCAGCAGTATGAACAGGGTAGACGAGCAGTACTTC
cdr3_aa: CASSMNRVDEQYF

d_call: TRBD1
clone_size: few
j_call: TRBJ1-4
v_call: TRBV20-1
cdr3_nt: TGCAGTGCAGAACAGGGGCTGGCTAATGAAAAACTGTTTTTT
cdr3_aa: CSAEQGLANEKLFF

d_call: -
clone_size: many
j_call: TRBJ1-4
v_call: TRBV6-2/TRBV6-3
cdr3_nt: TGTGCCAGCAGACAATGGCTGAGGGATGAAAAACTGTTTTTT
cdr3_aa: CASRQWLRDEKLFF

d_call: -
clone_size: many
j_call: TRBJ2-7
v_call: TRBV29-1
cdr3_nt: TGCAGCGTTGAAGATCGGACGGTGAGCTCCTACGAGCAGTACTTC
cdr3_aa: CSVEDRTVSSYEQYF

d_call: -
clone_size: -
j_call: TRBJ1-4
v_call: TRBV20-1
cdr3_nt: TGCAGTGCCCGAGGGACTACCGAAAAACTGTTTTTT
cdr3_aa: CSARGTTEKLFF

d_call: -
clone_size: many
j_call: TRBJ2-3
v_call: TRBV29-1
cdr3_nt: TGCAGCGCCAGGGGTTTCACAGATACGCAGTATTTT
cdr3_aa: CSARGFTDTQYF

d_call: -
clone_size: -
j_call: TRBJ1-1
v_call: TRBV5-1
cdr3_nt: TGCGCCAGCTGCTTGTCAGGGAACACTGAAGCTTTCTTT
cdr3_aa: CASCLSGNTEAFF

d_call: TRBD2
clone_size: few
j_call: TRBJ2-7
v_call: TRBV7-8
cdr3_nt: TGTGCCAGCAGGCTCGGCCGAGCGGGAGTGGGAGGCGAGCAGTACTTC
cdr3_aa: CASRLGRAGVGGEQYF

d_call: TRBD2
clone_size: few
j_call: TRBJ2-1
v_call: TRBV7-2
cdr3_nt: TGTGCCAGCAGCTTAGCGGGACTAGCGGCGTACAATGAGCAGTTCTTC
cdr3_aa: CASSLAGLAAYNEQFF

d_call: -
clone_size: many
j_call: TRBJ2-4
v_call: TRBV20-1
cdr3_nt: TGCAGTGCTAGGGCCCCTTTAGGACATCCCATTCAGTACTTC
cdr3_aa: CSARAPLGHPIQYF

d_call: TRBD1
clone_size: many
j_call: TRBJ2-7
v_call: TRBV19
cdr3_nt: TGTGCCAGTAGTATCGGGACAGGGGACTACGAGCAGTACTTC
cdr3_aa: CASSIGTGDYEQYF

d_call: TRBD1
clone_size: -
j_call: TRBJ1-3
v_call: TRBV29-1
cdr3_nt: TGCAGCTATAGTTCCGGGACAGCTGGAAACACCATATATTTT
cdr3_aa: CSYSSGTAGNTIYF

d_call: TRBD2
clone_size: few
j_call: TRBJ2-1
v_call: TRBV9
cdr3_nt: TGTGCCAGCAGCGCCGGGACTACGACCTACAATGAGCAGTTCTTC
cdr3_aa: CASSAGTTTYNEQFF

d_call: -
clone_size: many
j_call: TRBJ2-2
v_call: TRBV7-2
cdr3_nt: TGTGCCAGCAGCTTAAGGGGGTCCGACACCGGGGAGCTGTTTTTT
cdr3_aa: CASSLRGSDTGELFF

d_call: -
clone_size: many
j_call: TRBJ2-6
v_call: TRBV5-1
cdr3_nt: TGCGCCAGCAGCTTGGGGGACAAGACTCACTCTGGGGCCAACGTCCTGACTTTC
cdr3_aa: CASSLGDKTHSGANVLTF

d_call: TRBD2
clone_size: -
j_call: TRBJ2-1
v_call: TRBV3-1
cdr3_nt: TGTGCCAGCAGCCTAGCGGGAGAGGTGAATGAGCAGTTCTTC
cdr3_aa: CASSLAGEVNEQFF

d_call: TRBD1
clone_size: many
j_call: TRBJ1-1
v_call: TRBV7-6
cdr3_nt: TGTGCCAGCAGTCCCGGGGCAGGGGGCTTGCACACTGAAGCTTTCTTT
cdr3_aa: CASSPGAGGLHTEAFF

d_call: TRBD2
clone_size: -
j_call: TRBJ2-6
v_call: TRBV7-2
cdr3_nt: TGTGCCAGCAGTCGGCAGCCTAGCGGGAGAGTATTGTCTGGGGCCAACGTCCTGACTTTC
cdr3_aa: CASSRQPSGRVLSGANVLTF

d_call: -
clone_size: many
j_call: TRBJ1-4
v_call: TRBV20-1
cdr3_nt: TGCAGACAGAATGAAAAACTGTTTTTT
cdr3_aa: CRQNEKLFF

d_call: TRBD2
clone_size: many
j_call: TRBJ2-1
v_call: TRBV29-1
cdr3_nt: TGCAGCGTCCCGTTCTTCACGAGCGGGAGATCGTATGAGCAGTTCTTC
cdr3_aa: CSVPFFTSGRSYEQFF

d_call: -
clone_size: -
j_call: TRBJ1-1
v_call: TRBV5-1
cdr3_nt: TGCGCCAGCGGGCCCGGGGCCCCTTCGGGAGCTTTCTTT
cdr3_aa: CASGPGAPSGAFF

d_call: -
clone_size: many
j_call: TRBJ2-7
v_call: TRBV12-5
cdr3_nt: TGTGCTAGTGCCTCACACCGGGACACCCCATCCTACGAGCAGTACTTC
cdr3_aa: CASASHRDTPSYEQYF